Each of the 3 T cell receptor beta chains below was sequenced from the same sample in a study of sequential checkpoint blockade in melanoma. The assay was immunoSEQ multiplex PCR, and TCRdb's table has in-frame clones only and misses some. Among around 19,000 clones, about two thirds were seen once, and the ten largest hold about 20%. The sample's treatment: randomized to nivolumab then ipilimumab (arm A) or the reverse (arm B). The source was CD8+ T cells sorted from blood (inferred from file names), collected from a patient given nivolumab and ipilimumab in sequence. The source of these receptors is a human donor with melanoma.

The gene calls are TRBV7-9 and TRBJ1-2; possibly TRBD1 for D (6 bases). Germline CDR1 and CDR2: SEHNR and FQNEAQ (reference sequence). The CDR3 contains 13 residues. The V end lost 2 bases, the J end lost 7 bases, and 11 bases lay between the germline ends. The CDR3 sequence: CASSLFRGAGYTF. CDR3 nucleotides: TGTGCCAGCAGCTTATTTCGGGGGGCTGGCTACACCTTC.

V and J are TRBV19 and TRBJ1-5; no firm D call. V dropped 3 bases and J dropped 0 bases, with 9 bases sitting between them. CDR3 length equals 15 residues. Looked up from germline, CDR1 is LNHDA and CDR2 is SQIVND (reference sequence). CDR3 protein: CASSIFGNSNQPQHF. The CDR3 bases are TGTGCCAGTAGTATTTTCGGGAATAGCAATCAGCCCCAGCATTTT.

The CDR3 reads CASSGTGNSNQPQHF. In nucleotides, the CDR3 is TGTGCCAGCAGTGGGACAGGGAACAGCAATCAGCCCCAGCATTTT. The chain carries TRBV2 and TRBJ1-5, with 8 nucleotides matching TRBD1. With V trimmed by 4 bases and J by 1 base, 3 bases remained unmatched. The CDR3 extends over 15 amino acids. CDR1 is SNHLY, CDR2 FYNNEI, per germline.